The text below deals with one TCR beta chain. The sample is drawn from a study of T cell changes during pregnancy in multiple sclerosis. Germline loops: CDR1 LNHNV, CDR2 YYDKDF (reference sequence). Trimming left V 3 bases short and J 0 bases short, with 15 bases between. The CDR3 contains 17 residues. TCRdb's table, derived via immunoSEQ multiplex PCR, lists solely in-frame clones and lacks some. The sample lists about 98,000 clones; around 92% were seen once. The rearrangement uses TRBV15 and TRBJ2-1, with D perhaps matching TRBD2 (5 bases). The sequence was obtained from a female donor in good health, enrolled as a control in a pregnancy study. The specimen was peripheral blood, collected after pregnancy. CDR3 residues: CATSRSLGANSYNEQFF. Written as DNA, the CDR3 is TGTGCCACCAGCAGGAGCCTGGGAGCCAACTCCTACAATGAGCAGTTCTTC.